Following are 22 T cell receptor beta chains from one sample sequenced in a study of OX40 agonist ivuxolimab in advanced cancers. The protocol was immunoSEQ multiplex PCR, while the TCRdb copy is restricted to in-frame clones and leaves out a portion. The sample has 100,000 to 140,000 clones, more than 85% seen once. Here the sequenced sample was CD4+ or CD8+ T cells sorted from blood, taken in a trial of the OX40 agonist ivuxolimab. The receptors were sampled from an adult with an advanced solid tumor such as melanoma, head and neck, liver or kidney cancer.

The chain carries TRBV7-3 and TRBJ2-7; D gene unclear. Germline V gives CDR1 SGHTA, CDR2 FQGTGA. V lost 5 bases and J 7 bases, leaving 15 bases between the germline ends. The CDR3 totals 13 residues. The CDR3 sequence is CASSPKTLGEQYF. The CDR3 coding sequence is TGTGCCAGCAGCCCCAAAACTCTCGGGGAGCAGTACTTC.

This clone showed up just a few times. This chain connects TRBV4-2 to TRBJ2-3; 9 positions agree with TRBD2. The V and J ends lost 0 bases and 6 bases, in that order; junction bases with no gene match: 4. Germline values: CDR1 LGHNA, CDR2 YNFKEQ. This CDR3 is 15 amino acids long. The CDR3 DNA is TGTGCCAGCAGCCAAGAGAGCGGGAGGCTCGATACGCAGTATTTT. Its translation: CASSQESGRLDTQYF.

This clone was recorded once. The chain uses TRBV7-2 and TRBJ1-2, with 8 nucleotides matching TRBD1. The CDR3 has 14 amino acids. From germline, CDR1 is SGHTA and CDR2 FQGNSA. Trimming removed 5 bases from V and 8 bases from J; junction bases left unmatched: 10. The CDR3 nucleotides read TGTGCCAGCAGCCCGGACAGGGCTCGGGGGGGCTACACCTTC. Translation: CASSPDRARGGYTF.

V is TRBV28 and J is TRBJ2-5; D may be TRBD1 or TRBD2 (5 bases each). In germline, CDR1 is MDHEN, CDR2 SYDVKM. This CDR3 has 14 residues. Trimming left V 6 bases short and J 4 bases short, with 15 bases between. The CDR3 coding sequence is TGTGCCAGCAGGAATCTAGGGGAGCCAGAGACCCAGTACTTC. Protein product: CASRNLGEPETQYF.

Written as DNA, the CDR3 is TGCGCCAGCAGCCAAGATCTGACTACCATTCAGTACTTC. Translating it yields CASSQDLTTIQYF. This chain uses TRBV4-1 with TRBJ2-5; possibly TRBD2 for D (5 bases). The DNA end is a closer match to TRBJ2-4, so the J assignment may be wrong. Germline V CDR1 and CDR2: MGHRA, YSYEKL. The CDR3 is 13 residues long.

The gene calls are TRBV7-2 and TRBJ1-5, with 9 bases identical to TRBD1. This CDR3 spans 16 amino acids. CDR1 is SGHTA, CDR2 FQGNSA, per germline. Trimming removed 5 bases from V and 3 bases from J; junction bases left unmatched: 8. The DNA of the CDR3 is TGTGCCAGCAGCCGTCCCGGGACAGGGAACAATCAGCCCCAGCATTTT. Its protein is CASSRPGTGNNQPQHF.

In regard to this clone: This specimen includes other DNA sequences encoding the same CDR3. This chain links TRBV7-2 with TRBJ2-1; D is perhaps TRBD1 or TRBD2 (5 bases each). Germline lookup yields CDR1 SGHTA and CDR2 FQGNSA. The CDR3 contains 13 residues. Trimming took 3 bases from V and 5 from J, leaving 8 bases between them. The CDR3 bases are TGTGCCAGCAGCTTGGGACCAAACAATGAGCAGTTCTTC. Protein sequence: CASSLGPNNEQFF. The whole variable domain, remainder taken from reference TRBV7-2 and TRBJ2-1, is GAGVSQSPSNKVTEKGKDVELRCDPISGHTALYWYRQSLGQGLEFLIYFQGNSAPDKSGLPSDRFSAERTGGSVSTLTIQRTQQEDSAVYLCASSLGPNNEQFFGPGTRLTVL.

The chain is built from TRBV19 and TRBJ2-7, with 7 bases lining up with TRBD1. V was clipped by 3 bases and J by 2 bases; unmatched bases: 7. The CDR3 is 15 amino acids. Germline CDR1 is LNHDA and CDR2 is SQIVND (reference sequence). DNA of the CDR3: TGTGCCAGTAGTATCCAGACAGGGAGTACCTACGAGCAGTACTTC. As protein: CASSIQTGSTYEQYF. The entire variable domain, with the rest obtained from reference TRBV19 and TRBJ2-7, is as follows: DGGITQSPKYLFRKEGQNVTLSCEQNLNHDAMYWYRQDPGQGLRLIYYSQIVNDFQKGDIAEGYSVSREKKESFPLTVTSAQKNPTAFYLCASSIQTGSTYEQYFGPGTRLTVT.

The chain carries TRBV2 and TRBJ2-7; the D is unclear. This CDR3 is built from 14 residues. V lost 7 bases to trimming and J lost 3 bases, with 16 bases between them. From germline, CDR1 is SNHLY and CDR2 FYNNEI. The CDR3 DNA sequence: TGTGCCAGCAAAAGGGAACAATCTCTCTACGAGCAGTACTTC. As protein: CASKREQSLYEQYF.

V gene TRBV6-1 combines with J gene TRBJ1-1; D is possibly TRBD1 (6 bases). The CDR3 totals 13 residues. Looked up from germline, CDR1 is MNHNS and CDR2 is SASEGT. The germline V and J ends were trimmed by 6 bases and 6 bases, with 14 bases remaining between them. The CDR3 DNA sequence: TGTGCCAGCAGGGACAGTTCCTGGGCTGAAGCTTTCTTT. It is translated as CASRDSSWAEAFF.

The chain couples TRBV14 to TRBJ2-7; 9 bases map to TRBD1. This CDR3 has 14 residues. CDR1 and CDR2 (germline): SGHDN, FVKESK. V shed 4 bases and J 5 bases; nucleotides not matched to a gene: 6. In DNA, the CDR3 is TGTGCCAGCAGCCTCGGACAGGGGTGGAACGAGCAGTACTTC. This encodes CASSLGQGWNEQYF.

The chain employs TRBV7-2 and TRBJ1-4; D is unresolved. Trimming removed 7 bases from V and 3 bases from J, with 15 bases in between. CDR3 length equals 15 residues. Per germline, CDR1 SGHTA and CDR2 FQGNSA. Here the CDR3 reads CASTPGGVPNEKLFF. The CDR3 DNA follows: TGTGCCAGCACCCCGGGCGGGGTTCCTAATGAAAAACTGTTTTTT.

The chain uses TRBV5-4 and TRBJ2-1, with TRBD2 matching 8 bases. The CDR3 totals 14 residues. Germline CDR1 reads SGHNT; CDR2 reads YYREEE (reference sequence). The V segment lost 0 bases and the J segment 5 bases; nucleotides outside the gene matches: 1. Here the CDR3 DNA reads TGTGCCAGCAGCTTGGCGGGAGGGCACAATGAGCAGTTCTTC. It codes for CASSLAGGHNEQFF.

V gene TRBV5-1 combines with J gene TRBJ2-7; D perhaps matches TRBD1 (5 bases). This CDR3 is 12 amino acids long. V was pared by 3 bases and J by 8 bases, with 12 bases between. Looked up from germline, CDR1 is SGHRS and CDR2 is YFSETQ. The CDR3 DNA reads as TGCGCCAGCAGCTCCGACCAGGGAAAGCAGTACTTC. It translates to CASSSDQGKQYF.

This chain joins TRBV29-1 and TRBJ2-7, with D perhaps matching TRBD2 (6 bases). Germline CDR1 reads SQVTM; CDR2 reads ANQGSEA. The CDR3 has 14 amino acids. Trimming shortened V by 5 bases and J by 4 bases, and 18 bases separated the two germline ends. This CDR3 is CSVRGAVGGYEQYF. DNA for the CDR3: TGCAGCGTTAGAGGGGCGGTGGGAGGATACGAGCAGTACTTC.

This clone is a singleton in its sample. The chain links TRBV7-2 to TRBJ1-2, with D tentatively TRBD1 (5 bases). Per the germline V gene, CDR1 is SGHTA and CDR2 is FQGNSA. Trimming left V 4 bases short and J 4 bases short, with 13 bases between. The CDR3 extends over 14 amino acids. This CDR3 is CASSSLTDSYGYTF. The CDR3 DNA sequence: TGTGCCAGCAGCTCCTTGACAGATTCCTATGGCTACACCTTC.

The chain combines TRBV4-3 with TRBJ1-6; no reliable D call. V was trimmed by 1 base and J by 9 bases, leaving 13 bases between them. The CDR3 runs 15 residues. Germline loops: CDR1 LGHNA, CDR2 YSLEER. The CDR3 loop reads CASSQAHPLGSPLHF. DNA for the CDR3: TGCGCCAGCAGCCAAGCCCACCCTCTGGGTTCACCCCTCCACTTT.

The V and J genes are TRBV28 and TRBJ1-1; D gene uncertain. Trimming cost V 7 bases and J 0 bases, with 9 bases left between them. There are 13 residues in the CDR3. CDR1 is MDHEN, CDR2 SYDVKM, per germline. The CDR3 sequence: CASIRGLNTEAFF. Here the CDR3 DNA reads TGTGCCAGCATCCGGGGATTGAACACTGAAGCTTTCTTT.

This clone was detected only once. J is TRBJ2-7 and V is TRBV7-2; D is ambiguous. CDR3 size: 14 residues. The V and J ends lost 5 bases and 3 bases respectively, with 14 bases between them. Germline lookup yields CDR1 SGHTA and CDR2 FQGNSA. Here the CDR3 DNA reads TGTGCCAGCAGCAGCCAGGCGGCTCTCTACGAGCAGTACTTC. It is translated as CASSSQAALYEQYF.

This clone was recorded only once. The chain combines TRBV7-2 with TRBJ1-3; D remains unclear. Germline V CDR1 and CDR2: SGHTA, FQGNSA. Trimming took off 1 base at V and 3 bases at J, with 10 bases between the two ends. This CDR3 has 15 amino acids. The CDR3 sequence: CASSLGDLYGNTIYF. The CDR3, as DNA: TGTGCCAGCAGCTTAGGGGATTTGTATGGAAACACCATATATTTT.

This clone was found a few times. The rearrangement uses TRBV7-9 and TRBJ1-5; possibly TRBD1 for D (5 bases). The V gene lost 3 bases and the J gene lost 9 bases, with 6 bases spanning the gap. The germline CDR1 and CDR2 sequences are SEHNR and FQNEAQ (reference sequence). This CDR3 has 11 residues. The CDR3 sequence: CASSLGGPQHF. The CDR3 DNA sequence: TGTGCCAGCAGCTTGGGGGGGCCCCAGCATTTT.

The chain couples TRBV5-1 to TRBJ2-1, with no clear D. V was trimmed by 0 bases and J by 10 bases, leaving 5 bases between them. This CDR3 comprises 11 residues. Germline loops: CDR1 SGHRS, CDR2 YFSETQ. The CDR3 loop reads CASSLDREQFF. DNA of the CDR3: TGCGCCAGCAGCTTGGACCGGGAGCAGTTCTTC. The whole variable domain, filled in from reference TRBV5-1 and TRBJ2-1, reads KAGVTQTPRYLIKTRGQQVTLSCSPISGHRSVSWYQQTPGQGLQFLFEYFSETQRNKGNFPGRFSGRQFSNSRSEMNVSTLELGDSALYLCASSLDREQFFGPGTRLTVL.